The clone carrying this TCR beta chain was seen more than once but under ten times. The antigen is undetermined. This entry is derived from a study of shared clonotypes between healthy human individuals. Findings and limits, study-wide: Represented diversity, genetic and exposure-history alike, was limited by few donors.

Each cell subset's genomic DNA was divided evenly among several immunoSEQ plates. Sorted-subset replicate PCR reactions were performed with approximately 0.2 ug DNA, corresponding to 25,000 to 35,000 T cell genomes. Clones were sequenced by immunoSEQ multiplex PCR, and TCRdb holds only the in-frame ones, with some missing. The sample consists of roughly 1,100,000 clones, more than 60% of them appearing once. Both subsets, CD45RA+ naive and CD45RA-negative memory, were split from the CD4+ cells. The sample consisted of memory CD4+ T cells sorted from blood. Documented subset: CD45RA-negative fraction. The clonotype was recovered from a man in his late teens or twenties in good health.

Here the CDR3 DNA reads TGTGCCAGCAGCGAGCCCGGGACCCTCAGCAATCAGCCCCAGCATTTT. Translating gives CASSEPGTLSNQPQHF. This chain joins TRBV28 and TRBJ1-5, with TRBD1 as a possible D gene (5 bases). The CDR3 covers 16 residues. The germline gives CDR1 MDHEN, CDR2 SYDVKM. V was trimmed by 6 bases and J by 1 base, leaving 16 bases between them.